The rows below give T cell receptor beta chains drawn from one sample of a study of blood T cell repertoires in COVID-19. Some clones are missing from TCRdb's copy, which holds only in-frame ones; the method was immunoSEQ multiplex PCR. The profile covers approximately 220,000 clones, with about 88% appearing a single time and roughly 3% taken by the ten largest. Sequences were obtained from peripheral blood. The receptors come from a man aged 55 to 70 with acute or convalescent COVID-19. CDR3s include the opening cysteine and the closing phenylalanine or tryptophan. A D gene is named only where the DNA matches it firmly. Only some rows state a clone size, as once, few, many or a class for expanded clones.

d_call j_call clone_size v_call cdr3_nt cdr3_aa
NA TRBJ1-4 NA TRBV7-2 TGTGCCAGCAGCTTCGGGGATTCAACTAATGAAAAACTGTTTTTT CASSFGDSTNEKLFF
NA TRBJ2-1 NA TRBV20-1 TGCAGTGCACGGGGGGCCAATGAGCAGTTCTTC CSARGANEQFF
TRBD1 TRBJ1-6 NA TRBV7-2 TGTGCCAGCAGCCAACCAATGGACAGGGGGCTCTATAATTCACCCCTCCACTTT CASSQPMDRGLYNSPLHF
NA TRBJ1-3 NA TRBV18 TGTGCCAGCTCACCAATACACAGGGACTCTGGAAACACCATATATTTT CASSPIHRDSGNTIYF
NA TRBJ2-2 NA TRBV9 TGTGCCAGCAGCGTAGCCCTAGCTTCCGGGGAGCTGTTTTTT CASSVALASGELFF
TRBD1 TRBJ1-3 NA TRBV28 TGTGCCAGCAGTTCCGCCGAGGGGGCCAGAAACACCATATATTTT CASSSAEGARNTIYF
TRBD2 TRBJ2-7 few TRBV5-8 TGTGCCAGCAGCCGGACCGGGACTAGCGGGGGAGGGTACGAGCAGTACTTC CASSRTGTSGGGYEQYF
TRBD2 TRBJ2-7 NA TRBV6-1 TGTGCCAGCAGTGAAGGGTTGACTAGCGGGGGGTACGAGCAGTACTTC CASSEGLTSGGYEQYF
NA TRBJ2-2 NA TRBV18 TGTGCCAGCTCCGGGACACCAACCCCGAACACCGGGGAGCTGTTTTTT CASSGTPTPNTGELFF
NA TRBJ2-5 NA TRBV2 TGTGCCGGGGGGGTGGGGGGCCTCCAAGAGACCCAGTACTTC CAGGVGGLQETQYF
NA TRBJ2-3 NA TRBV11-1 TGTGCCAGCAGCTTATTTCCAGGGAGCACAGATACGCAGTATTTT CASSLFPGSTDTQYF
TRBD1 TRBJ2-7 NA TRBV2 TGTGCCAGCAGGGACAGGGGAAGGTCCTACGAGCAGTACTTC CASRDRGRSYEQYF
NA TRBJ2-3 NA TRBV27 TGTGCCAGCAGCTTAATTCGGGGTGGAGGGAGCACAGATACGCAGTATTTT CASSLIRGGGSTDTQYF
NA TRBJ1-4 NA TRBV7-6 TGTGCCAGCAGCCCCAGGGGTGAAAAACTGTTTTTT CASSPRGEKLFF
TRBD1 TRBJ2-7 NA TRBV6-5 TGTGCCAGCAGTTACTCTAACAGGGGATTGAACGAGCAGTACTTC CASSYSNRGLNEQYF
TRBD1 TRBJ1-6 NA TRBV6-2/TRBV6-3 TGTGCCAGCAGTTACTCGGGACAGAATTCACCCCTCCACTTT CASSYSGQNSPLHF
NA TRBJ2-2 NA TRBV19 TGTGCCAGTAGTAGCTCCCATGGGGAGACCGGGGAGCTGTTTTTT CASSSSHGETGELFF
NA TRBJ2-6 NA TRBV19 TGTGCCAGTAGTACACGTCAGGCGTCTGGGGCCAACGTCCTGACTTTC CASSTRQASGANVLTF
NA TRBJ2-3 once TRBV5-1 TGCGCCAGCAGCCTCGAGGGGGGGGCTACCGCAGATACGCAGTATTTT CASSLEGGATADTQYF
NA TRBJ2-2 few TRBV28 TGTGCCAGCAGTTTAATTGACACCAACACCGGGGAGCTGTTTTTT CASSLIDTNTGELFF
TRBD2 TRBJ2-1 many TRBV11-3 TGTGCCAGCAGCGTCGGGACTAGCGGGGTTTACAATGAGCAGTTCTTC CASSVGTSGVYNEQFF
NA TRBJ1-1 NA TRBV6-5 TGTGCCAGCGAAAGGGGAGGGGGGGGCACTGAAGCTTTCTTT CASERGGGGTEAFF
NA TRBJ2-2 many TRBV21-1 TGCGACACCGGGGCCGGGGAGCTGTTTTTT CDTGAGELFF
NA TRBJ1-4 NA TRBV12-1 TGTGCCAGCAGCTTGGGGTCCCATCGAGGGGAAAAACTGTTTTTT CASSLGSHRGEKLFF
NA TRBJ1-4 NA TRBV7-8 TGTGCCAGCAGCTTACGAGGGGGGGTTAATGAAAAACTGTTTTTT CASSLRGGVNEKLFF
NA TRBJ2-1 NA TRBV2 TGTGCCAGCAAGAAAAGACAGCCCAGCTCCTACAATGAGCAGTTCTTC CASKKRQPSSYNEQFF
TRBD1 TRBJ2-5 NA TRBV9 TGTGCCAGCAGCGGGTGGGACAGCCAAGAGACCCAGTACTTC CASSGWDSQETQYF
TRBD2 TRBJ2-7 NA TRBV28 TGTGCCAGCAGTATAGATCTAAGGGGACTAGCGGGGCGAAACTACGAGCAGTACTTC CASSIDLRGLAGRNYEQYF
TRBD1 TRBJ2-1 NA TRBV9 TGTGCCAGCAGCGTGTGGACAGGGTCATCCTACAATGAGCAGTTCTTC CASSVWTGSSYNEQFF
NA TRBJ2-2 NA TRBV19 TGTGCCAGTAGTATTGAGTGGACAGATAACACCGGGGAGCTGTTTTTT CASSIEWTDNTGELFF
NA TRBJ1-2 NA TRBV27 TGTGCCAGCAGTTTTAGCTCAGACCGAGCTTACACCTTC CASSFSSDRAYTF
TRBD2 TRBJ2-2 NA TRBV7-3 TGTGCCAGCAGCTTATCGGGGGAGGGGTACGACACCGGGGAGCTGTTTTTT CASSLSGEGYDTGELFF
NA TRBJ1-6 NA TRBV6-5 TGTGCCAGCAGTTCACTACCACGGCCTAATTCACCCCTCCACTTT CASSSLPRPNSPLHF
NA TRBJ2-2 once TRBV9 TGTGCCAGCAAGGGTGAGGGCAACACCGGGGAGCTGTTTTTT CASKGEGNTGELFF
NA TRBJ1-1 once TRBV9 TGTGCCAGCAGCACAAGCGACAGGCGGAACACTGAAGCTTTCTTT CASSTSDRRNTEAFF
NA TRBJ2-1 NA TRBV24-1 TGTGCCACCAGCGAACCTAGCTGGGGGCAGTTCTTC CATSEPSWGQFF
NA TRBJ2-7 NA TRBV6-5 TGTGCCAGCAGTTACTCGAGGCAGGGGTCTGCCTACGAGCAGTACTTC CASSYSRQGSAYEQYF
NA TRBJ1-2 NA TRBV9 TGTGCCACCGGCCGGACAGATGGGTATGGCTACACCTTC CATGRTDGYGYTF